These T cell receptor beta chains were read from a single sample in a study of T-cell memory formation after mild COVID-19. TCRdb ran MiXCR on the 5' RACE reads and lists one entry per CDR3 protein. The repertoire holds about 560,000 distinct CDR3 sequences, roughly 17% seen once, with about 8.6% in the top ten. The sequenced sample was PBMCs or a T cell subset sorted from them (not recorded which). These receptors were collected from an adult woman who had mild COVID-19 (a few samples of this study predate the infection). Cell type and time point are not known. CDR3s include the opening cysteine and the closing phenylalanine or tryptophan. The D gene is left open where the match is weak. Clone size appears in some rows only: once, few, many, or a class for an expanded clone.

clone size	J gene	V gene	D gene	CDR3 protein	CDR3 DNA
NA	TRBJ2-1	TRBV6-5	TRBD2	CASSYSGGVYNEQFF	TGTGCCAGCAGTTACTCCGGGGGGGTATACAATGAGCAGTTCTTC
few	TRBJ2-3	TRBV5-6	NA	CASSLASEAGWVTDTQYF	TGTGCCAGCAGCTTGGCCTCCGAGGCAGGTTGGGTCACAGATACGCAGTATTTT
few	TRBJ2-1	TRBV7-6	TRBD1	CASRPDREPPFSYNEQFF	TGTGCCAGCAGACCGGACAGGGAGCCACCCTTCTCCTACAATGAGCAGTTCTTC
NA	TRBJ2-7	TRBV4-3	NA	CASSQAPSVQAQKKYF	TGCGCCAGCAGCCAAGCCCCCTCCGTACAGGCCCAAAAGAAGTACTTC
few	TRBJ1-1	TRBV20-1	NA	CSARVIRPGNTEAFF	TGCAGTGCTAGAGTAATCCGCCCGGGGAACACTGAAGCTTTCTTT
NA	TRBJ1-4	TRBV5-6	NA	CASSLNLRGEKLFF	TGTGCCAGCAGCTTGAATTTGAGGGGTGAAAAACTGTTTTTT
few	TRBJ1-3	TRBV5-1	NA	CASSVQGAGNTIYF	TGCGCCAGCAGCGTACAGGGAGCTGGAAACACCATATATTTT
few	TRBJ2-2	TRBV6-5	TRBD2	CASSYQREGTGELFF	TGTGCCAGCAGTTACCAGCGGGAGGGGACCGGGGAGCTGTTTTTT
NA	TRBJ2-1	TRBV7-9	TRBD1	CASSFGTGVNNEQFF	TGTGCCAGCAGCTTCGGGACAGGGGTAAACAATGAGCAGTTCTTC
NA	TRBJ2-3	TRBV7-2	NA	CASSFGGFTDTQYF	TGTGCCAGCAGCTTTGGCGGGTTTACAGATACGCAGTATTTT
few	TRBJ2-7	TRBV4-2	TRBD2	CASSQLAGTSYEQYF	TGTGCCAGCAGCCAGCTAGCGGGGACTTCCTACGAGCAGTACTTC
NA	TRBJ2-3	TRBV5-6	NA	CASSLRPYTDTQYF	TGTGCCAGCAGCTTACGTCCGTACACAGATACGCAGTATTTT
NA	TRBJ2-1	TRBV3-1	TRBD2	CASSRPGLADNEQFF	TGTGCCAGCAGCCGTCCGGGACTAGCGGACAATGAGCAGTTCTTC
many	TRBJ2-1	TRBV7-9	TRBD2	CASRNLASGHYNEQFF	TGTGCCAGCAGAAACCTTGCTAGCGGACACTACAATGAGCAGTTCTTC
NA	TRBJ1-1	TRBV11-1	NA	CASSLKVFTEAFF	TGTGCCAGCAGCTTAAAGGTTTTCACTGAAGCTTTCTTT
many	TRBJ1-1	TRBV12-3/TRBV12-4	NA	CASSLVRATEAFF	TGTGCCAGCAGTTTAGTACGGGCCACTGAAGCTTTCTTT
few	TRBJ2-1	TRBV7-9	TRBD2	CASSFGGVNEQFF	TGTGCCAGCAGCTTTGGGGGGGTCAATGAGCAGTTCTTC
few	TRBJ2-2	TRBV6-5	TRBD1	CASSYLQNRGNTGELFF	TGTGCCAGCAGTTATCTACAGAACAGGGGGAACACCGGGGAGCTGTTTTTT
few	TRBJ2-5	TRBV5-1	TRBD1	CASSYGQGQETQYF	TGCGCCAGCAGCTACGGACAGGGGCAAGAGACCCAGTACTTC
NA	TRBJ2-1	TRBV12-3/TRBV12-4	NA	CASSFPGKGNEQFF	TGTGCCAGCAGTTTCCCGGGAAAGGGGAATGAGCAGTTCTTC
NA	TRBJ1-1	TRBV6-5	TRBD1	CASSSDRDDTEAFF	TGTGCCAGCAGTTCCGACAGGGATGATACTGAAGCTTTCTTT
NA	TRBJ1-4	TRBV7-9	TRBD1	CASSARQGPGEKLFF	TGTGCCAGCAGCGCCCGACAGGGCCCGGGCGAAAAACTGTTTTTT
few	TRBJ2-1	TRBV9	NA	CASSVGGSGYNEQFF	TGTGCCAGCAGCGTAGGTGGTAGCGGCTACAATGAGCAGTTCTTC
few	TRBJ2-7	TRBV18	TRBD1	CASSQDRGAEQYF	TGTGCCAGCTCACAGGACAGGGGGGCCGAGCAGTACTTC
NA	TRBJ2-7	TRBV7-9	NA	CASTSRGAPYEQYF	TGTGCCAGCACCTCTAGAGGGGCCCCCTACGAGCAGTACTTC
many	TRBJ2-7	TRBV29-1	NA	CSVLGLTGYEQYF	TGCAGCGTTTTGGGGTTAACGGGCTACGAGCAGTACTTC
NA	TRBJ2-1	TRBV3-1	NA	CASEGGSLVSNEQFF	TGTGCCAGCGAAGGGGGATCCCTGGTCAGCAATGAGCAGTTCTTC
NA	TRBJ2-3	TRBV7-6	NA	CASSLDEGGYTQYF	TGTGCCAGCAGCTTGGACGAGGGAGGTTATACGCAGTATTTT
NA	TRBJ1-1	TRBV29-1	NA	CSGARGRDTEAFF	TGCAGCGGAGCCAGGGGTCGCGACACTGAAGCTTTCTTT
few	TRBJ1-2	TRBV5-1	NA	CASSPGEANYGYTF	TGCGCCAGCAGCCCAGGGGAAGCTAACTATGGCTACACCTTC
NA	TRBJ2-3	TRBV11-2	NA	CASSQIFAGHTQYF	TGTGCCAGCTCTCAAATATTCGCCGGGCATACGCAGTATTTT
NA	TRBJ2-7	TRBV2	TRBD2	CASSRTSGRNEQYF	TGTGCCAGCAGTCGGACTAGCGGGAGAAACGAGCAGTACTTC
many	TRBJ1-6	TRBV7-2	NA	CASSLVGSYSPLHF	TGTGCCAGCAGCTTAGTTGGAAGTTATTCACCCCTCCACTTT
NA	TRBJ2-2	TRBV5-1	NA	CASRDQGNTGELFF	TGCGCCAGCAGGGACCAGGGAAACACCGGGGAGCTGTTTTTT
few	TRBJ2-6	TRBV6-1	TRBD2	CASGRGDGANVLTF	TGTGCCAGCGGGAGGGGAGATGGGGCCAACGTCCTGACTTTC
few	TRBJ1-1	TRBV7-9	NA	CASSLDLQQGHTEAFF	TGTGCCAGCAGCTTAGACCTACAACAGGGCCACACTGAAGCTTTCTTT
few	TRBJ2-1	TRBV24-1	TRBD1	CATSDRTGHEQFF	TGTGCCACCAGTGACCGGACAGGGCATGAGCAGTTCTTC
few	TRBJ2-3	TRBV27	TRBD2	CASSPLTSGDTQYF	TGTGCCAGCAGTCCGCTTACTAGCGGGGATACGCAGTATTTT
NA	TRBJ1-2	TRBV4-1	NA	CASSQDYGGTNYGYTF	TGCGCCAGCAGCCAAGATTACGGTGGAACTAACTATGGCTACACCTTC
few	TRBJ2-3	TRBV5-1	NA	CASGWFSDTQYF	TGCGCCAGCGGCTGGTTCTCAGATACGCAGTATTTT
many	TRBJ1-1	TRBV6-5	NA	CASSYNRANTEAFF	TGTGCCAGCAGTTACAACAGGGCCAACACTGAAGCTTTCTTT
many	TRBJ1-4	TRBV6-5	TRBD1	CASKTDGQGGEKLFF	TGTGCCAGCAAGACGGATGGACAGGGGGGCGAAAAACTGTTTTTT
few	TRBJ2-5	TRBV7-2	TRBD2	CASSPSGFQETQYF	TGTGCCAGCAGCCCTAGCGGGTTCCAAGAGACCCAGTACTTC
NA	TRBJ1-5	TRBV2	TRBD1	CASRTGESQPQHF	TGTGCCAGCAGGACAGGGGAGTCTCAGCCCCAGCATTTT
few	TRBJ2-7	TRBV7-9	NA	CASSSPRTDSPYEQYF	TGTGCAAGCAGCTCTCCCAGGACAGATAGCCCCTACGAGCAGTACTTC
NA	TRBJ2-5	TRBV5-5	TRBD1	CASSIQGVAETQYF	TGTGCCAGCAGCATACAGGGGGTGGCCGAGACCCAGTACTTC
once	TRBJ1-2	TRBV5-6	NA	CASSLGSLDYGYTF	TGTGCCAGCAGCTTGGGGAGCTTGGACTATGGCTACACCTTC
many	TRBJ2-1	TRBV5-1	TRBD2	CASSSLAGVNEQFF	TGCGCCAGCAGCTCCTTAGCGGGAGTCAATGAGCAGTTCTTC
NA	TRBJ2-7	TRBV15	TRBD1	CATSLIPRDRAYEQYF	TGTGCCACCAGCCTGATCCCCCGGGACAGGGCCTACGAGCAGTACTTC
NA	TRBJ1-2	TRBV2	NA	CASSEVTGGYTF	TGTGCCAGCAGTGAAGTAACGGGTGGCTACACCTTC
few	TRBJ1-1	TRBV7-3	NA	CASSFGVREAFF	TGTGCCAGCAGCTTCGGGGTTAGGGAAGCTTTCTTT
once	TRBJ2-1	TRBV10-3	TRBD2	CAISARGLAGVGEQFF	TGTGCCATCAGTGCGCGGGGACTAGCGGGAGTCGGGGAGCAGTTCTTC
few	TRBJ2-7	TRBV12-3/TRBV12-4	TRBD1	CASSLADRGRYEQYF	TGTGCCAGCAGTTTAGCAGACAGGGGGAGATACGAGCAGTACTTC
NA	TRBJ2-4	TRBV7-8	TRBD1	CASSSRDRVKAGTSKNIQYF	TGTGCCAGCAGCTCCCGGGACAGGGTAAAGGCGGGTACTAGCAAAAACATTCAGTACTTC
NA	TRBJ2-2	TRBV12-3/TRBV12-4	TRBD2	CASTPGLADVIWATGELFF	TGTGCCAGCACCCCGGGACTAGCGGACGTTATCTGGGCCACCGGGGAGCTGTTTTTT
NA	TRBJ2-7	TRBV28	NA	CASRISGSSYEQYF	TGTGCCAGCAGAATTAGCGGATCCTCCTACGAGCAGTACTTC
NA	TRBJ2-2	TRBV20-1	NA	CSASPWEQLNTGELFF	TGCAGTGCTAGCCCCTGGGAGCAATTGAACACCGGGGAGCTGTTTTTT
few	TRBJ2-1	TRBV7-9	NA	CASRARNEQFF	TGTGCCAGCAGAGCCCGAAATGAGCAGTTCTTC
many	TRBJ2-5	TRBV12-3/TRBV12-4	NA	CASSLRDTGGTQYF	TGTGCCAGCAGTCTCCGGGACACCGGGGGGACCCAGTACTTC